The rows below give T cell receptor beta chains drawn from one sample of a study of early T cells in non-severe SARS-CoV-2 infection. TCRdb reprocessed the 5' RACE reads with MiXCR, giving one entry per CDR3 protein. The table lists tens of thousands of distinct CDR3 sequences, approximately 9% of them singletons. The sample was whole blood, taken at baseline. The receptors derive from an adult who was a healthcare worker with PCR-confirmed SARS-CoV-2 infection or an uninfected control (not recorded which). The CDR3 runs from the conserved cysteine through the conserved F or W. The D gene is left open where the match is weak. The size entry is marked missing in some rows and otherwise reads once, few, many or a size class.

d_call j_call v_call clone_size cdr3_aa cdr3_nt
TRBD1 TRBJ1-5 TRBV7-9 many CASSLGTGVQPQHF TGTGCCAGCAGCTTGGGGACAGGGGTTCAGCCCCAGCATTTT
- TRBJ2-7 TRBV20-1 many CSARGTKAYEQYF TGCAGTGCTAGGGGGACGAAAGCCTACGAGCAGTACTTC
- TRBJ2-5 TRBV20-1 many CSARGDSAQETQYF TGCAGTGCTCGGGGGGACAGCGCGCAAGAGACCCAGTACTTC
- TRBJ2-2 TRBV28 - CASRHRPPGTGELFF TGTGCCAGCAGACACAGACCTCCCGGGACCGGGGAGCTGTTTTTT
TRBD1 TRBJ2-7 TRBV11-2 - CASSQPGTGTYEQYF TGTGCCAGCAGCCAACCCGGGACAGGGACGTACGAGCAGTACTTC
TRBD1 TRBJ1-1 TRBV27 medium-sized CASSLSTGIEAFF TGTGCCAGCAGTTTATCGACAGGGATAGAAGCTTTCTTT
TRBD1 TRBJ1-2 TRBV6-6 many CASSYLHPWTGNDYGYTF TGTGCCAGCAGTTACCTCCACCCTTGGACAGGGAATGACTATGGCTACACCTTC
- TRBJ1-2 TRBV6-6 many CASSYKGDYGYTF TGTGCCAGCAGTTACAAGGGGGACTATGGCTACACCTTC
TRBD1 TRBJ1-2 TRBV3-1 - CASSRQGPYGYTF TGTGCCAGCAGTCGACAGGGGCCCTATGGCTACACCTTC
- TRBJ2-7 TRBV7-2 many CASSSPGNGEQYF TGTGCCAGCAGCTCCCCAGGGAATGGCGAGCAGTACTTC
- TRBJ1-1 TRBV6-2/TRBV6-3 - CASSSPGMNTEAFF TGTGCCAGCAGTTCGCCGGGGATGAACACTGAAGCTTTCTTT
TRBD1 TRBJ2-7 TRBV20-1 many CSAGQGAYEQYF TGCAGTGCCGGACAGGGGGCCTACGAGCAGTACTTC
TRBD2 TRBJ2-1 TRBV28 medium-sized CASSLLAGGNNEQFF TGTGCCAGCAGTTTACTAGCGGGTGGGAACAATGAGCAGTTCTTC
- TRBJ2-5 TRBV7-7 - CASSLGSGQETQYF TGTGCCAGCAGCTTAGGGTCAGGACAAGAGACCCAGTACTTC
- TRBJ1-2 TRBV3-1 - CASSHQGGEGYTF TGTGCCAGCAGCCATCAGGGAGGGGAAGGCTACACCTTC
- TRBJ2-3 TRBV30 - CAWSVGRPRTDTQYF TGTGCCTGGAGTGTAGGTCGCCCCCGCACAGATACGCAGTATTTT
- TRBJ2-1 TRBV5-1 few CASSYPDPGNEQFF TGCGCCAGCAGCTACCCCGATCCAGGCAATGAGCAGTTCTTC
- TRBJ1-5 TRBV28 many CASSIGTLYNQPQHF TGTGCCAGCAGCATAGGGACATTGTACAATCAGCCCCAGCATTTT
- TRBJ2-3 TRBV9 many CASSVSLTGSTDTQYF TGTGCCAGCAGCGTAAGTCTGACAGGTAGCACAGATACGCAGTATTTT
- TRBJ2-3 TRBV9 - CASSSRGWTSTDTQYF TGTGCCAGCAGCTCCCGAGGGTGGACTAGCACAGATACGCAGTATTTT
- TRBJ2-6 TRBV10-3 few CAISDFNGANVLTF TGTGCCATCAGTGACTTTAACGGGGCCAACGTCCTGACTTTC
TRBD1 TRBJ1-2 TRBV6-5 few CASRERGQLNYGYTF TGTGCCAGCAGGGAAAGGGGACAGCTCAACTATGGCTACACCTTC
- TRBJ2-1 TRBV10-1 - CASSRNNEQFF TGCGCCAGCAGTAGGAATAATGAGCAGTTCTTC
- TRBJ1-1 TRBV24-1 - CATTGTQRGGTEAFF TGTGCCACCACCGGGACACAACGTGGAGGTACTGAAGCTTTCTTT
- TRBJ1-6 TRBV18 - CASSPNVESPLHF TGTGCCAGCTCACCGAACGTCGAGTCACCCCTCCACTTT
TRBD2 TRBJ2-1 TRBV7-9 few CASSVAGSYNEQFF TGTGCCAGCAGCGTAGCGGGGAGCTACAATGAGCAGTTCTTC
- TRBJ2-3 TRBV10-3 - CAISVNGFTDTQYF TGTGCCATCAGTGTTAACGGTTTTACAGATACGCAGTATTTT
TRBD1 TRBJ2-3 TRBV10-3 - CAISPGQQPFPRF TGTGCCATCAGCCCGGGACAGCAGCCCTTCCCCCGTTTT
- TRBJ1-5 TRBV6-2/TRBV6-3 many CASSYMASQPQHF TGTGCCAGCAGTTACATGGCGAGTCAGCCCCAGCATTTT
- TRBJ2-3 TRBV3-1 many CASSQEGRTSTDTQYF TGTGCCAGCAGCCAAGAAGGTAGGACTAGCACAGATACGCAGTATTTT
TRBD2 TRBJ2-3 TRBV7-9 - CASSYLAGNTDTQYF TGTGCCAGCAGCTATCTAGCGGGGAACACAGATACGCAGTATTTT
- TRBJ1-4 TRBV7-8 - CASSSPRRGRNEKLFF TGTGCCAGCAGCTCTCCTCGACGGGGGCGTAATGAAAAACTGTTTTTT